This TCR beta chain was observed in a study of radiotherapy plus CTLA-4 blockade in lung cancer. Study observations and caveats: Reportedly, early blood T cell clone dynamics best predicted response, with interferon-beta. Tumor-derived TCR clones expanded in blood after radiotherapy plus ipilimumab.

A remark on this clone: Its antigen remains unidentified.

This CDR3 has 12 amino acids. The germline V gene has CDR1 MDHEN and CDR2 SYDVKM. Libraries were prepared by immunoSEQ multiplex PCR; TCRdb keeps only in-frame clonotypes and omits some of them. The sample includes some 60,000 clones, roughly 76% seen only once; the top ten take approximately 2.8%. The chain couples TRBV28 to TRBJ2-5; no definite D call. The J call could be wrong; TRBJ2-7 is a better fit for the DNA end. The sample here was peripheral blood, taken from a patient treated with radiotherapy plus ipilimumab. The clonotype comes from a human donor with non-small cell lung cancer who had a complete response to radiotherapy plus ipilimumab. In DNA form, the CDR3 reads TGTGCCATCCGTCAATTGGGCTACGAGCAGTACTTC. Translating gives CAIRQLGYEQYF.